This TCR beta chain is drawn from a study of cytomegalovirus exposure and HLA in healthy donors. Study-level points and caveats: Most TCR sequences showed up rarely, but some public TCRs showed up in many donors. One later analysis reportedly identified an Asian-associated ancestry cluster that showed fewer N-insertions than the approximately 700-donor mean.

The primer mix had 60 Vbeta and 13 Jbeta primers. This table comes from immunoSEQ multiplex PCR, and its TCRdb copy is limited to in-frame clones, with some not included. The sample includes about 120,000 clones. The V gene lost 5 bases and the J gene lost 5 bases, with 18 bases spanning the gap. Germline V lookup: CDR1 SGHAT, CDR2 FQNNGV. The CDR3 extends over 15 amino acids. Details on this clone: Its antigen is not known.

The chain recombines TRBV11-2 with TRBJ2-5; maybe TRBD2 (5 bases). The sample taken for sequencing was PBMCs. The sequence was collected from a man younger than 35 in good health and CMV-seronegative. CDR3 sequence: CASSAERNRWETQYF. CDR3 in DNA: TGTGCCAGCAGCGCGGAGCGGAATAGATGGGAGACCCAGTACTTC.